This T cell receptor beta chain was identified during a study of CD8+CD57+ T cells in acquired aplastic anemia. Across the whole study: An average of roughly 3.2 ug of DNA was obtained from sorted CD4+ and CD8+ cells.

Using genomic DNA as the template, TCR beta VDJ and CDR3 profiling was carried out. From the reads, TCRdb called clonotypes with MiXCR, one entry per CDR3 protein. The table has over 150,000 distinct CDR3 sequences, roughly 65% seen once. Patients chosen for sequencing had CD8+CD57+ cells that had expanded, as shown by flow cytometry. Trimming cost V 3 bases and J 4 bases; bases outside gene matches: 2. This CDR3 is built from 14 residues. Germline-derived CDR1 and CDR2 are LNHNV and YYDKDF (reference sequence). In its sample, this clonotype was seen a few times. The rearrangement uses TRBV15 and TRBJ1-5; TRBD1 aligns across 8 bases. Input material: sorted CD4+, CD8+, or CD8+CD57+ T cells (not recorded which) from PBMCs. The receptor was isolated from a human donor with aplastic anemia. The chain's CDR3 is CATSRDRVNQPQHF. The CDR3 DNA sequence: TGTGCCACCAGCAGGGACAGGGTAAATCAGCCCCAGCATTTT.